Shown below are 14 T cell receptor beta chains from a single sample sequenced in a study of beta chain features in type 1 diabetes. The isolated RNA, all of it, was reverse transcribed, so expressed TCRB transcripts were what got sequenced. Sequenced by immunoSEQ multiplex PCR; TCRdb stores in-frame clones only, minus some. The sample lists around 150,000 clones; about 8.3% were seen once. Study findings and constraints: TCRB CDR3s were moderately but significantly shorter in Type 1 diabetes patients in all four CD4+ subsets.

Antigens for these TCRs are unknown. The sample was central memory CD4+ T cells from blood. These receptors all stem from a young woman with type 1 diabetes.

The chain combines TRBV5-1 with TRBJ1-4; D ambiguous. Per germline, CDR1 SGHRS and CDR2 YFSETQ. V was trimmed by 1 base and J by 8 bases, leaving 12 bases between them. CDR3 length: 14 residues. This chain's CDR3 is CASSLRSVGEKLFF. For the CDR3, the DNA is TGCGCCAGCAGCTTGCGCTCGGTCGGGGAAAAACTGTTTTTT.

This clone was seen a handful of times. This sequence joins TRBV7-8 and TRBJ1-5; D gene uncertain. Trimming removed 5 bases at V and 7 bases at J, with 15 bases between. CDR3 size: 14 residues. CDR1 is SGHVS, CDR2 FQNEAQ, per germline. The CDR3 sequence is CASSGREGNQPQHF. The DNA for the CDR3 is TGTGCCAGCAGCGGCCGGGAGGGAAACCAGCCCCAGCATTTT.

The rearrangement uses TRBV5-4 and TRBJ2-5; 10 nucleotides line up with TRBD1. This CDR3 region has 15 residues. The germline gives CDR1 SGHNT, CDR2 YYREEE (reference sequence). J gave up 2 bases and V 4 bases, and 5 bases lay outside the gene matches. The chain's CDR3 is CASSPDRGVQETQYF. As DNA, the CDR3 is TGTGCCAGCAGCCCGGACAGGGGGGTACAAGAGACCCAGTACTTC.

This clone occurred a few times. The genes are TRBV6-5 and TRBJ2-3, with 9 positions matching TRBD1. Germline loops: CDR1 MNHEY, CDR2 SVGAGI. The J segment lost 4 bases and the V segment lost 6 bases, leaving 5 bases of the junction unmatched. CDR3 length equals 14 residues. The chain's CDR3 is CASRTGTGSDTQYF. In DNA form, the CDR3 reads TGTGCCAGCAGGACCGGGACAGGGTCAGATACGCAGTATTTT.

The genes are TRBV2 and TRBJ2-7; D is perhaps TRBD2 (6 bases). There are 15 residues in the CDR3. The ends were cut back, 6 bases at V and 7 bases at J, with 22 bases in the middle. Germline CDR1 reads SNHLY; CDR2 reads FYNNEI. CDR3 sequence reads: CASRRGTGARGEQYF. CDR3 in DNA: TGTGCCAGCAGGAGGGGAACGGGAGCCCGAGGGGAGCAGTACTTC.

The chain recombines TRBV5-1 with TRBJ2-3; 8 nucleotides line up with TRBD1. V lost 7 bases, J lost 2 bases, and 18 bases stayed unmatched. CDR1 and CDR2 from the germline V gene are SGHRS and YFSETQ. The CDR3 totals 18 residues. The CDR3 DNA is TGCGCCAGCCAGCCGGGACAGGAGGCCTATTGGAACACAGATACGCAGTATTTT. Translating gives CASQPGQEAYWNTDTQYF.

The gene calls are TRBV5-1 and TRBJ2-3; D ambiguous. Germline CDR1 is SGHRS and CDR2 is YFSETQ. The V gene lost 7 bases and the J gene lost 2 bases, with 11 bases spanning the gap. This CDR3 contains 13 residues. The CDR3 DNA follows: TGCGCCAGCTGGTTCGAGGCCACAGATACGCAGTATTTT. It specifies CASWFEATDTQYF.

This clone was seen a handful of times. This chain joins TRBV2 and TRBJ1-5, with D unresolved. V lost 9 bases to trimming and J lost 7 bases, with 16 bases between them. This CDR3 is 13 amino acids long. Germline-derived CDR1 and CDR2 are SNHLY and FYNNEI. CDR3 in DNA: TGTGCCAGTCATACAGTACCGGGACAGCCCCAGCATTTT. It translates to CASHTVPGQPQHF.

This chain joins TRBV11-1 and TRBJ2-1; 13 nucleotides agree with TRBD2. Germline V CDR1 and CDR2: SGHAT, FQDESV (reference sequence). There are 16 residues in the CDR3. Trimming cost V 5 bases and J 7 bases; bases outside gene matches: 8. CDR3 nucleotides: TGTGCCAGCAGCCCCCAGACTAGCGGGAGGTTAAATGAGCAGTTCTTC. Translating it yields CASSPQTSGRLNEQFF.

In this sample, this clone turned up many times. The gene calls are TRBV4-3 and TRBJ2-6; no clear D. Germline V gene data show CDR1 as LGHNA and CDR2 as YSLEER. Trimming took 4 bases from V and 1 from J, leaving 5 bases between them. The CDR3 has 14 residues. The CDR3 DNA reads TGCGCCAGCAGCCCTAGGTCTGGGGCCAACGTCCTGACTTTC. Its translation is CASSPRSGANVLTF.

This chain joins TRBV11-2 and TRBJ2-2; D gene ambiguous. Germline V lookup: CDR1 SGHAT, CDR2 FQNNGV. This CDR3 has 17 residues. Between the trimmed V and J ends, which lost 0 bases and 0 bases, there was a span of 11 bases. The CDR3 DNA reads TGTGCCAGCAGCTTAGACGCCGAGAGTACGAACACCGGGGAGCTGTTTTTT. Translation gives CASSLDAESTNTGELFF.

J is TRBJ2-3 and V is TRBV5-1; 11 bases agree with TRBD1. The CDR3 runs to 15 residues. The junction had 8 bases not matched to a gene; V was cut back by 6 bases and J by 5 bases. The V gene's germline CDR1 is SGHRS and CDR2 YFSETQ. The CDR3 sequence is CASTLGQGALDTQYF. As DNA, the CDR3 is TGCGCCAGCACCCTCGGACAGGGGGCTTTAGATACGCAGTATTTT.

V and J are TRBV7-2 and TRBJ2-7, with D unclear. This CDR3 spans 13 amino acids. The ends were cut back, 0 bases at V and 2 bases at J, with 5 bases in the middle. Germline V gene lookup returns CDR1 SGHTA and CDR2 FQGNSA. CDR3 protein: CASSLATTYEQYF. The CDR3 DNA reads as TGTGCCAGCAGCTTAGCTACTACCTACGAGCAGTACTTC.

The CDR3 bases are TGCGCCAGCAGCTTGTCCCGAGCGGGGGTAGGAGAGACCCAGTACTTC. Amino acid sequence: CASSLSRAGVGETQYF. V gene TRBV5-1 combines with J gene TRBJ2-5, with TRBD2 matching 8 bases. Per the germline V gene, CDR1 is SGHRS and CDR2 is YFSETQ. The CDR3 loop spans 16 amino acids. V was clipped by 1 base and J by 4 bases; unmatched bases: 9.